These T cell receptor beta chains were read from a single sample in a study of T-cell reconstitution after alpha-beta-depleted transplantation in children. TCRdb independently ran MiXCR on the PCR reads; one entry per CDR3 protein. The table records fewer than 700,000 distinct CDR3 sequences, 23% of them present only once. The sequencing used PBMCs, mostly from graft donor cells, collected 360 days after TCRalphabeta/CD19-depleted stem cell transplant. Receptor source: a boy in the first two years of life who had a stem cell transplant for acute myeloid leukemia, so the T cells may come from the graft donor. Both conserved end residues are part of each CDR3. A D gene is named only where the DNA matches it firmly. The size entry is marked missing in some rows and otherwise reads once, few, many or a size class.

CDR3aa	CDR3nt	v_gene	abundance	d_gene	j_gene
CASSPTSETYNEQFF	TGTGCCAGCAGCCCTACTAGCGAAACCTACAATGAGCAGTTCTTC	TRBV7-2	NA	TRBD2	TRBJ2-1
CSAPAASYGYTF	TGCAGCGCCCCTGCAGCGTCCTATGGCTACACCTTC	TRBV29-1	NA	NA	TRBJ1-2
CSAPPGTSGTDTQYF	TGCAGTGCTCCCCCCGGGACTAGCGGCACAGATACGCAGTATTTT	TRBV20-1	NA	TRBD2	TRBJ2-3
CASRLARGADTQYF	TGTGCCAGTAGACTCGCCCGGGGTGCAGATACGCAGTATTTT	TRBV6-5	NA	NA	TRBJ2-3
CSVPGSEYGYTF	TGCAGCGTTCCCGGGTCGGAATATGGCTACACCTTC	TRBV29-1	many	NA	TRBJ1-2
CSARDVRHSNQPQHF	TGCAGTGCTAGAGATGTCAGGCATAGCAATCAGCCCCAGCATTTT	TRBV20-1	NA	NA	TRBJ1-5
CSASFHRLSFGYTF	TGCAGTGCTAGTTTCCACAGGTTGTCGTTCGGCTACACCTTC	TRBV20-1	few	NA	TRBJ1-2
CSVEDLFNGISSYNEQFF	TGCAGCGTTGAAGATCTCTTCAACGGGATCAGCTCCTACAATGAGCAGTTCTTC	TRBV29-1	few	NA	TRBJ2-1
CSARDLKGILTDTQYF	TGCAGTGCTAGAGATCTAAAGGGCATTTTGACGGATACGCAGTATTTT	TRBV20-1	few	NA	TRBJ2-3
CASSVVTGGGFNEQFF	TGTGCCAGCAGCGTAGTTACCGGCGGGGGGTTCAATGAGCAGTTCTTC	TRBV9	NA	TRBD2	TRBJ2-1
CASSTAGQGPPGYNEQFF	TGTGCCAGCAGCACGGCGGGACAGGGGCCTCCGGGGTACAATGAGCAGTTCTTC	TRBV21-1	NA	NA	TRBJ2-1
CSARDPLYRGMNTEAFF	TGCAGTGCTAGAGATCCTTTGTACAGGGGGATGAACACTGAAGCTTTCTTT	TRBV20-1	NA	TRBD1	TRBJ1-1
CSARGERNAFF	TGCAGTGCTAGAGGGGAGAGAAATGCTTTCTTT	TRBV20-1	few	NA	TRBJ1-1
CASSPDRVYSPLHF	TGTGCCAGCAGTCCGGACAGGGTTTATTCACCCCTCCACTTT	TRBV4-2	NA	TRBD1	TRBJ1-6
CSAMRGSGELFF	TGCAGTGCTATGAGGGGGTCGGGGGAGCTGTTTTTT	TRBV20-1	few	NA	TRBJ2-2
CASSLIRDSHTQYF	TGTGCCAGCAGCTTAATACGAGACTCACATACGCAGTATTTT	TRBV7-8	few	NA	TRBJ2-3
CASSTGQVGYGYTF	TGTGCCAGCAGTACCGGACAGGTCGGCTATGGCTACACCTTC	TRBV6-1	few	TRBD1	TRBJ1-2
CASSLEPGGNEQYF	TGCGCCAGCAGCTTGGAGCCAGGGGGAAACGAGCAGTACTTC	TRBV5-1	many	TRBD1	TRBJ2-7
CASSSPGQSSYNEQFF	TGCGCCAGCAGCTCCCCGGGACAGAGTTCCTACAATGAGCAGTTCTTC	TRBV5-1	many	TRBD1	TRBJ2-1
CASSKRGGAETQYF	TGTGCCAGCAGTAAGCGGGGGGGCGCAGAGACCCAGTACTTC	TRBV6-1	NA	TRBD2	TRBJ2-5
CASSRGRSSGANVLTF	TGTGCCAGCAGCCGAGGACGTAGCTCTGGGGCCAACGTCCTGACTTTC	TRBV7-2	many	NA	TRBJ2-6
CASSPTAGVPYEQYF	TGTGCCAGCAGCCCAACGGCAGGGGTGCCCTACGAGCAGTACTTC	TRBV7-3	NA	NA	TRBJ2-7
CASSPSPTGPYEQYF	TGTGCCAGCAGCCCGTCCCCGACGGGGCCCTACGAGCAGTACTTC	TRBV4-2	NA	NA	TRBJ2-7
CASSSTTLSNVLTF	TGTGCCAGCAGCTCTACGACTCTCTCCAACGTCCTGACTTTC	TRBV7-8	many	NA	TRBJ2-6
CASSVQGLDRGRRTDTQYF	TGTGCCAGCAGCGTACAAGGGTTGGATAGGGGACGACGGACAGATACGCAGTATTTT	TRBV9	few	NA	TRBJ2-3
CASRWAPFSDYNTDTQYF	TGTGCCAGCAGGTGGGCCCCTTTTAGCGACTACAACACAGATACGCAGTATTTT	TRBV12-3/TRBV12-4	many	NA	TRBJ2-3
CSARAPTDTQYF	TGCAGTGCCAGGGCCCCCACAGATACGCAGTATTTT	TRBV20-1	many	NA	TRBJ2-3
CSALDRANTEAFF	TGCAGTGCCCTGGACAGGGCGAACACTGAAGCTTTCTTT	TRBV20-1	NA	TRBD1	TRBJ1-1
CSALSGTSNTGELFF	TGCAGTGCCCTCTCGGGTACCTCCAACACCGGGGAGCTGTTTTTT	TRBV20-1	once	NA	TRBJ2-2
CASSLGRGDAYEQYF	TGTGCCAGCAGCTTGGGGCGAGGGGACGCCTACGAGCAGTACTTC	TRBV7-2	NA	NA	TRBJ2-7
CATSDPLWGEGTDTQYF	TGTGCCACCAGTGACCCCCTTTGGGGGGAAGGCACAGATACGCAGTATTTT	TRBV24-1	NA	NA	TRBJ2-3
CASTWRQAHSSTDTQYF	TGTGCCAGCACGTGGAGACAGGCCCATTCTAGCACAGATACGCAGTATTTT	TRBV28	NA	NA	TRBJ2-3
CSARAGGASSQPQHF	TGCAGTGCTAGAGCAGGGGGCGCATCCAGTCAGCCCCAGCATTTT	TRBV20-1	few	TRBD1	TRBJ1-5
CATLATGVSNEQFF	TGTGCCACCCTGGCAACAGGGGTATCCAATGAGCAGTTCTTC	TRBV12-3/TRBV12-4	NA	TRBD1	TRBJ2-1
CASSLGGVMNEQFF	TGTGCCAGCAGTCTTGGTGGGGTGATGAATGAGCAGTTCTTC	TRBV12-3/TRBV12-4	NA	NA	TRBJ2-1
CAWRTGQEKLFF	TGTGCCTGGAGGACAGGTCAGGAAAAACTGTTTTTT	TRBV30	NA	NA	TRBJ1-4
CSARLIGGLATGELFF	TGCAGTGCTAGGCTCATAGGGGGACTAGCGACCGGGGAGCTGTTTTTT	TRBV20-1	few	TRBD2	TRBJ2-2
CATSDNLQSEQFF	TGTGCCACCAGTGATAATTTGCAGAGTGAGCAGTTCTTC	TRBV24-1	few	NA	TRBJ2-1
CATSDLGRGSTDTQYF	TGTGCCACCAGTGATTTAGGGCGGGGGAGCACAGATACGCAGTATTTT	TRBV24-1	NA	TRBD2	TRBJ2-3